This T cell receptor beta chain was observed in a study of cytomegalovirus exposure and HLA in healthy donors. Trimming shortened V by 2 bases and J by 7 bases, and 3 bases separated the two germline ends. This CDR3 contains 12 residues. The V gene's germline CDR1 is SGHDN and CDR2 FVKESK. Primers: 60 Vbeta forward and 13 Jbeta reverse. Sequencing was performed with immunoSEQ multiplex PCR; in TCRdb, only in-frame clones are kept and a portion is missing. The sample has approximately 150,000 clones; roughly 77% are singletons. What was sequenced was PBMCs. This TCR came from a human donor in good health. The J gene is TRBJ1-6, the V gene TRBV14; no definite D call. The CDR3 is CASSQLNSPLHF. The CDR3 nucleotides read TGTGCCAGCAGCCAACTAAATTCACCCCTCCACTTT.